This T cell receptor beta chain was recovered during a study of cytomegalovirus exposure and HLA in healthy donors. Across the study: A later analysis reported the same platform for the roughly 120 validation repertoires and the roughly 700 first-cohort repertoires.

Study-wide results and caveats: Specificity of a few CMV-associated chains for CMV antigens was verified in vitro. The study flagged about 150 TCR beta chains as cytomegalovirus-associated. In a later analysis, first-cohort TCR clusters were found to tend to co-occur in the approximately 120 validation repertoires.

Regarding this clone: Its antigen is undetermined.

TCRdb keeps only in-frame clones here, not all; method: immunoSEQ multiplex PCR. The table shows around 60,000 clones, with almost 97% occurring only once. This CDR3 is built from 13 residues. Per the germline V gene, CDR1 is SGHAT and CDR2 is FQDESV (reference sequence). V was clipped by 5 bases and J by 6 bases, with 13 bases between them. The V call is TRBV11-1, the J call TRBJ1-2; D is uncertain. Input material: PBMCs. This TCR came from a woman in her late teens or twenties in good health and CMV-seronegative. CDR3 amino acids: CASSPLRVDGYTF. The CDR3, as DNA: TGTGCCAGCAGCCCTCTGAGGGTGGATGGCTACACCTTC. The full variable domain, with the rest looked up from reference TRBV11-1 and TRBJ1-2, is EAEVAQSPRYKITEKSQAVAFWCDPISGHATLYWYRQILGQGPELLVQFQDESVVDDSQLPKDRFSAERLKGVDSTLKIQPAELGDSAMYLCASSPLRVDGYTFGSGTRLTVV.